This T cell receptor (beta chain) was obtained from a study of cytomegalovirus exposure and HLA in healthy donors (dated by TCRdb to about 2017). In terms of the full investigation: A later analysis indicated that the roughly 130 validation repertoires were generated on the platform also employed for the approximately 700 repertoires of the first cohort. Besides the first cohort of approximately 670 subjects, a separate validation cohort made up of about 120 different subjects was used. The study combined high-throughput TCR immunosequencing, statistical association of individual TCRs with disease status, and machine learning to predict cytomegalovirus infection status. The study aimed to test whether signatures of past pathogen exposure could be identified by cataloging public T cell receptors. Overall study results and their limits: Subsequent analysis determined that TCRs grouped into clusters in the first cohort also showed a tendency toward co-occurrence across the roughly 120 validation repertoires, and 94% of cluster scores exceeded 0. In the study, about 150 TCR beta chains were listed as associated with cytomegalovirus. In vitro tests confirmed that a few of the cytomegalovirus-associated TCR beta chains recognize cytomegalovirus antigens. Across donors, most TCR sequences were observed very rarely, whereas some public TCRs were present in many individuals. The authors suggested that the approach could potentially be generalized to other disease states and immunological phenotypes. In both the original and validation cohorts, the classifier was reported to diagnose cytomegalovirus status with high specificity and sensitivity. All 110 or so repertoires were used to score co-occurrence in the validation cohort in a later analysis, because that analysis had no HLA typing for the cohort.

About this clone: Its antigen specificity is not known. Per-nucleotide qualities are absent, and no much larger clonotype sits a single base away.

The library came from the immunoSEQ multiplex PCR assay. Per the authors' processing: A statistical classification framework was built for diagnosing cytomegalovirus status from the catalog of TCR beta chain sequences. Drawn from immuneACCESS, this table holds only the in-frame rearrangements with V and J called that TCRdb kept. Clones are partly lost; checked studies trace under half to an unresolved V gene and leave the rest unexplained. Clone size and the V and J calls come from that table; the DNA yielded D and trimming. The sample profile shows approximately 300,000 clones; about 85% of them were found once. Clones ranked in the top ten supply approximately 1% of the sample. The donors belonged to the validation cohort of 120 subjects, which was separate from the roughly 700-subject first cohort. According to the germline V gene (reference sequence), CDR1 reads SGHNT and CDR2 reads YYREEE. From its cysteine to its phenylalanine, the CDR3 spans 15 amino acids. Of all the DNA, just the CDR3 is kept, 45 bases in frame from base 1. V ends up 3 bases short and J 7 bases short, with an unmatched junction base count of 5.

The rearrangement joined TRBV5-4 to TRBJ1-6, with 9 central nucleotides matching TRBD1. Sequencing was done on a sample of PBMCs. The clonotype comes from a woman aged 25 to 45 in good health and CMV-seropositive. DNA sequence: TGTGCCAGCAGCTGGGACAGGGTAGGGAATTCACCCCTCCACTTT. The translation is CASSWDRVGNSPLHF.